This is a list of T cell receptor beta chains from one sample in a study of naive CD8 T cells in extremely preterm neonates. The protocol was immunoSEQ multiplex PCR, while the TCRdb copy is restricted to in-frame clones and leaves out a portion. The table lists approximately 5,500 clones, under 99% of them singletons. The sample taken for sequencing was naive CD8+ T cells from blood. The source of these receptors is a human donor in good health. Both conserved end residues are part of each CDR3. D genes are given only for firm matches. Clone size, where shown, is once, few, many, or a class for clones that have expanded.

J,D,V,size,CDR3,DNA
TRBJ2-7,NA,TRBV27,NA,CASSPGDNRLKEQYF,TGTGCCAGCAGTCCCGGGGACAATCGATTAAAAGAGCAGTACTTC
TRBJ1-3,TRBD1,TRBV10-3,NA,CAISDRGSNTIYF,TGTGCCATCAGCGACAGGGGATCGAACACCATATATTTT
TRBJ2-2,TRBD2,TRBV27,NA,CASSQTSGRGAGELFF,TGTGCCAGCAGCCAGACTAGCGGGAGAGGGGCCGGGGAGCTGTTTTTT
TRBJ2-7,NA,TRBV29-1,NA,CSVVGKTYEQYF,TGCAGCGTTGTTGGCAAGACCTACGAGCAGTACTTC
TRBJ2-1,NA,TRBV7-7,NA,CASSPGGASYNEQFF,TGTGCTAGCAGCCCTGGGGGGGCCTCCTACAATGAGCAGTTCTTC
TRBJ2-2,NA,TRBV5-6,NA,CASSFDREQTGELFF,TGTGCCAGCAGCTTCGACCGGGAGCAGACCGGGGAGCTGTTTTTT
TRBJ1-5,NA,TRBV2,NA,CASKDSPRRQPQHF,TGTGCCAGCAAGGACAGCCCCAGGCGTCAGCCCCAGCATTTT
TRBJ2-7,NA,TRBV5-1,NA,CASSLSQGVTSYEQYF,TGCGCCAGCAGCTTGTCTCAAGGGGTGACATCCTACGAGCAGTACTTC
TRBJ2-7,NA,TRBV27,NA,CASSLLPSYSEQYF,TGTGCCAGCAGTCTATTACCCTCCTACAGCGAGCAGTACTTC
TRBJ2-1,TRBD1,TRBV2,NA,CASSEGDRGQDEQFF,TGTGCCAGCAGTGAAGGGGACAGGGGGCAGGATGAGCAGTTCTTC
TRBJ2-7,NA,TRBV27,NA,CATSGGGALSEQYF,TGTGCCACCAGCGGAGGGGGGGCGTTAAGCGAGCAGTACTTC
TRBJ1-1,NA,TRBV27,once,CASSLSSGYTEAFF,TGTGCCAGCAGTTTAAGTTCGGGATACACTGAAGCTTTCTTT